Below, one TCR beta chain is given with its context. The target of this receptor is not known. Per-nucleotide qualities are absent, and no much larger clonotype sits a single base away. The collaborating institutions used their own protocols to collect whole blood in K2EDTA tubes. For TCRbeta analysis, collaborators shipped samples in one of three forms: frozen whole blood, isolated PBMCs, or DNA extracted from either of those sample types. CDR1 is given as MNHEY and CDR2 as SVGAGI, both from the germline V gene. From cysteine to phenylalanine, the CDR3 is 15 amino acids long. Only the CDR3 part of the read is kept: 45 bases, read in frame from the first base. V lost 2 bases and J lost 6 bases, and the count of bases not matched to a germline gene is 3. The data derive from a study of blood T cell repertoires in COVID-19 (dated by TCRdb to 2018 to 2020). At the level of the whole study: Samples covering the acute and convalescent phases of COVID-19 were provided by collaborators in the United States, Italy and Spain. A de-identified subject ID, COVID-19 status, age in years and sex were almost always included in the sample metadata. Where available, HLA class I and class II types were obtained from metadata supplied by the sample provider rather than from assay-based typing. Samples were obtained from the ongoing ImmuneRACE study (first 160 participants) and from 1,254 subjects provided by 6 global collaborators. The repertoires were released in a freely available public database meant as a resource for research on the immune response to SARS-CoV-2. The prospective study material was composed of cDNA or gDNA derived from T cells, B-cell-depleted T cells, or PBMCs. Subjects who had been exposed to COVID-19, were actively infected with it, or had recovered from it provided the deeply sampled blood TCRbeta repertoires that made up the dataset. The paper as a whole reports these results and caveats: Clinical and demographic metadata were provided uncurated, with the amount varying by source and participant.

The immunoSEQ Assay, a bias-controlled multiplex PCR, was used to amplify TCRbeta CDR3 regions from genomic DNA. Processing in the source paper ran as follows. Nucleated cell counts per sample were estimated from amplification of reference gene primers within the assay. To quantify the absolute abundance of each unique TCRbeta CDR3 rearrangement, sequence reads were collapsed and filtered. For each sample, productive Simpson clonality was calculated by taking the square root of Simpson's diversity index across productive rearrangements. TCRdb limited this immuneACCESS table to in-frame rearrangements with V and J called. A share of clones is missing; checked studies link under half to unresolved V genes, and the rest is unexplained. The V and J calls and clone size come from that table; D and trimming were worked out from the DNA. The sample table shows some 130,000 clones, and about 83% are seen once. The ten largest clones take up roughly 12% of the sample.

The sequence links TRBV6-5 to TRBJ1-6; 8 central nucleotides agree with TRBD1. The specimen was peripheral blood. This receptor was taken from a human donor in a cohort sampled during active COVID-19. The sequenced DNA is TGTGCCAGCAGTTACGGACAGGGTTCTAATTCACCCCTCCACTTT. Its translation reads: CASSYGQGSNSPLHF.